Following are 15 T cell receptor beta chains from one sample sequenced in a study of T cell responses to AZD1222 COVID-19 vaccine. Assay: immunoSEQ multiplex PCR; the TCRdb copy retains only in-frame clones and omits some. The sample holds about 180,000 clones; about 91% are singletons and the top ten take 9.5% to 13%. This specimen consisted of peripheral blood, obtained 28 days after the second AZD1222 dose. All receptors derive from an adult who received the AZD1222 COVID-19 vaccine.

The chain employs TRBV5-1 and TRBJ1-6; 8 bases map to TRBD1. There are 16 residues in the CDR3. With 0 bases clipped from V and 9 bases from J, the junction kept 8 bases outside the gene matches. Germline assignment: CDR1 SGHRS and CDR2 YFSETQ. The CDR3 loop reads CASSLDTGTGVSPLHF. The CDR3 bases are TGCGCCAGCAGCTTGGATACCGGGACAGGCGTTTCACCCCTCCACTTT.

The chain couples TRBV28 to TRBJ2-5; D may correspond to TRBD1 or TRBD2 (5 bases each). The CDR3 totals 15 residues. Germline V CDR1 and CDR2: MDHEN, SYDVKM. The ends were cut back, 6 bases at V and 2 bases at J, with 16 bases in the middle. The CDR3 reads CASSPGTGLQETQYF. The CDR3 nucleotides are TGTGCCAGCAGCCCGGGCACAGGACTGCAAGAGACCCAGTACTTC. Looking up the rest from reference TRBV28 and TRBJ2-5 gives the full variable domain: DVKVTQSSRYLVKRTGEKVFLECVQDMDHENMFWYRQDPGLGLRLIYFSYDVKMKEKGDIPEGYSVSREKKERFSLILESASTNQTSMYLCASSPGTGLQETQYFGPGTRLLVL.

CDR3 loop: CASSSTGAPTNEKLFF. For the CDR3, the DNA is TGTGCCAGCAGCTCGACAGGGGCACCTACTAATGAAAAACTGTTTTTT. The rearrangement links TRBV5-8 to TRBJ1-4; 8 nucleotides align to TRBD1. CDR1 SGHTS and CDR2 YDEGEE come from the germline V gene. V shed 3 bases and J 2 bases; nucleotides not matched to a gene: 6. The CDR3 contains 16 residues.

The chain links TRBV9 to TRBJ2-7, with D perhaps being TRBD1 or TRBD2 (5 bases each). The CDR3 totals 13 residues. Trimming stripped 0 bases from V and 12 bases from J, with 16 bases between. CDR1 is SGDLS and CDR2 is YYNGEE in the germline V gene. The CDR3 region is CASSVATGDERYF. As DNA, the CDR3 is TGTGCCAGCAGCGTAGCTACCGGGGACGAACGGTACTTC.

The chain links TRBV6-1 to TRBJ2-2; 10 bases are a match to TRBD2. The V and J ends lost 4 bases and 1 base, in that order; junction bases with no gene match: 3. The CDR3 covers 16 residues. CDR1 and CDR2 (germline): MNHNS, SASEGT. CDR3 in DNA: TGTGCCAGCAGTGCACCTAGCGGGGGGAACACCGGGGAGCTGTTTTTT. It yields the protein CASSAPSGGNTGELFF.

The chain employs TRBV6-5 and TRBJ1-3; 7 bases align to TRBD1. J was trimmed by 0 bases and V by 4 bases; bases with no gene match: 6. The germline V gene has CDR1 MNHEY and CDR2 SVGAGI. The CDR3 extends over 16 amino acids. CDR3 residues: CASSSTGPSSGNTIYF. DNA of the CDR3: TGTGCCAGCAGTTCGACAGGGCCTTCCTCTGGAAACACCATATATTTT.

The table lists this clone with a count of one. The chain carries TRBV7-9 and TRBJ2-3; D is perhaps TRBD2 (6 bases). Between the trimmed V and J ends, which lost 5 bases and 4 bases, there was a span of 10 bases. CDR3 size: 13 residues. The germline gives CDR1 SEHNR, CDR2 FQNEAQ (reference sequence). The CDR3 DNA reads as TGTGCCAGCAGCGCCTCGGGGGCAGATACGCAGTATTTT. Residues: CASSASGADTQYF.

The J gene is TRBJ1-6, the V gene TRBV9; D is uncertain. The V gene lost 4 bases and the J gene lost 0 bases, with 11 bases spanning the gap. The CDR3 contains 16 residues. The germline CDR1 and CDR2 sequences are SGDLS and YYNGEE. The CDR3, as DNA: TGTGCCAGCAGCCCCCAACAGAGCTCCTATAATTCACCCCTCCACTTT. It specifies CASSPQQSSYNSPLHF. Complete variable domain (other parts from reference TRBV9 and TRBJ1-6): DSGVTQTPKHLITATGQRVTLRCSPRSGDLSVYWYQQSLDQGLQFLIQYYNGEERAKGNILERFSAQQFPDLHSELNLSSLELGDSALYFCASSPQQSSYNSPLHFGNGTRLTVT.

The CDR3 DNA sequence: TGTGCCAGCACCCAAATCCGGGGGGCCAATGAGCAGTTCTTC. Protein: CASTQIRGANEQFF. This sequence joins TRBV2 and TRBJ2-1; D is perhaps TRBD2 (7 bases). This CDR3 spans 14 amino acids. Germline loops: CDR1 SNHLY, CDR2 FYNNEI. Trimming removed 7 bases at V and 6 bases at J, with 16 bases between.

In its sample, this clone was seen once. The chain has TRBV5-1 and TRBJ2-7; D uncertain. Germline V gives CDR1 SGHRS, CDR2 YFSETQ. Trimming took off 7 bases at V and 0 bases at J, with 14 bases between the two ends. The CDR3 is 14 residues long. This CDR3 reads CASHSDAGSYEQYF. The CDR3 region has the DNA TGCGCCAGCCACTCTGACGCAGGCTCCTACGAGCAGTACTTC. Full variable domain (missing parts from reference TRBV5-1 and TRBJ2-7): KAGVTQTPRYLIKTRGQQVTLSCSPISGHRSVSWYQQTPGQGLQFLFEYFSETQRNKGNFPGRFSGRQFSNSRSEMNVSTLELGDSALYLCASHSDAGSYEQYFGPGTRLTVT.

The rearrangement joins TRBV6-2 or TRBV6-3 to TRBJ2-7; D not resolved. From germline, CDR1 is MNHEY and CDR2 SVGEGT. CDR3 length: 14 residues. Trimming cost V 0 bases and J 4 bases, with 10 bases left between them. CDR3 residues: CASSYSGGPYEQYF. CDR3 nucleotides: TGTGCCAGCAGTTACTCGGGCGGCCCTTACGAGCAGTACTTC.

Only a few counts were recorded for this clone. The genes are TRBV6-5 and TRBJ2-7; a weak D match, TRBD1 (6 bases). Germline V gives CDR1 MNHEY, CDR2 SVGAGI. V was cut by 11 bases and J by 5 bases, with 16 bases left in between. The CDR3 consists of 12 residues. The CDR3 nucleotides read TGTGCCGACCACCAGGGGTTTGACGAGCAGTACTTC. This gives the protein CADHQGFDEQYF.

The chain joins TRBV29-1 to TRBJ2-3, with D perhaps matching TRBD2 (6 bases). CDR1 is SQVTM and CDR2 is ANQGSEA in the germline V gene. Trimming pared 4 bases from V and 2 bases from J, leaving 10 bases between. The CDR3 contains 13 residues. The CDR3 bases are TGCAGCGTTGGCCAGGACTACACAGATACGCAGTATTTT. Its translation: CSVGQDYTDTQYF.

The chain carries TRBV5-1 and TRBJ1-4; 8 bases match TRBD1. Germline loops: CDR1 SGHRS, CDR2 YFSETQ. The CDR3 has 15 residues. The V and J ends lost 4 bases and 7 bases, in that order; junction bases with no gene match: 9. The chain's CDR3 is CASSPSGTGGEKLFF. In DNA form, the CDR3 reads TGCGCCAGCAGCCCATCGGGGACAGGCGGTGAAAAACTGTTTTTT.

J is TRBJ1-5 and V is TRBV28; no reliable D call. Germline CDR1 and CDR2: MDHEN and SYDVKM. This CDR3 contains 13 residues. V shed 5 bases and J shed 6 bases, with 11 bases lying between them. Here the CDR3 reads CASSDVWGQPQHF. CDR3 nucleotides: TGTGCCAGCAGTGACGTGTGGGGTCAGCCCCAGCATTTT.